This TCR beta chain was identified during a study of T cell responses to AZD1222 COVID-19 vaccine (dated by TCRdb to about 2021). Concerning the study at large: AZD1222 recipients given second doses at about 4 weeks or at about 12 weeks were pooled, since spike-specific TCR depth and breadth were not found to differ between the two schedules. TCR sequencing was performed for 230 to 250 trial participants, of whom some 200 were given two doses of AZD1222 and some 26 were given two doses of MenACWY control vaccine. Trial participants were enrolled into age subgroups of 18-55, 56-69 and 70-plus years, which contained around 150, 29 and 61 TCR-sequenced participants, respectively. On the study overall, not on this receptor specifically: Because no day 14 peak-response samples were available, the repertoires could be characterized only after the peak T cell response. The 56-69-year group was small, and its depth increase did not reach significance, likely because of low power. Conclusions about previously exposed vaccinees were limited because only six AZD1222 recipients were SARS-CoV-2 seropositive at baseline. Spike-specific TCR breadth and depth rose significantly after two AZD1222 doses compared with day 0 and with MenACWY recipients. Reportedly, close to half of the unique spike-specific TCRs recognized epitopes lying outside the regions that are mutated in the B.1.351 and B.1.1.7 variants. The vaccine-associated CD4 TCRs covered the entire spike protein, and the dominant responses fell in regions 160-218 and 743-854. Participants were mostly white British and included more females than males, and it was suggested by the authors that clonal diversity may have been underestimated.

V gives up 0 bases and J gives up 6 bases, and the segment between their germline ends measures 8 bases. According to the germline V gene, CDR1 reads SGDLS and CDR2 reads YYNGEE. The CDR3 covers 13 residues, taking in both the cysteine and the phenylalanine. The DNA shown is the 39-base CDR3, in frame from base 1. The CDR3 regions of human TCRbeta chains were analyzed by immunosequencing. Per the source publication's procedure: TCRs in the repertoires were compared against a reference library of SARS-CoV-2-specific TCRs that had been generated with the MIRA antigen-specificity platform. Breadth was defined as the fraction of unique TCRs that were SARS-CoV-2-associated. Depth was defined as the fraction of total T cells that were SARS-CoV-2-associated. Using the MIRA data, each spike-specific TCR was mapped to the spike region that the TCR reacts to and placed in a CD4 or CD8 class. Log10-transformed breadth and depth values were compared by one-way ANOVA with Sidak's multiple comparisons tests. Sourced from immuneACCESS, this table was stored by TCRdb with only in-frame sequences that have V and J called. A share of the clones is absent; for the studies checked, an unresolved V gene accounts for under half, and the remainder has no known explanation. V, J and clone size are taken as reported in that table, and D and trimming were inferred from the DNA itself. The sample has some 130,000 clones on record, 65% to 90% of them singletons. The ten largest clones capture 20% to 25% of the sample.

The sample's time point, from its label and the paper: baseline before first vaccination. Samples from vaccinated people were obtained from the UK trials COV001 and COV002, which included a single-blind randomized controlled phase 2/3 trial of AZD1222 (ChAdOx1 nCoV-19) in healthy adults. For TCRbeta chain sequencing, PBMC samples from trial participants were taken at day 0 and at day 28 after the second dose. With respect to this clone: It has no known antigen specificity. Base qualities are not recorded, but no much larger clone differs from it by a single base.

Sequences were derived from peripheral blood, sampled on day 0 of AZD1222 vaccination. The source is an adult in good health. The chain links TRBV9 with TRBJ2-3; no confident D gene assignment can be made. CDR3 protein: CASSVASPDTQYF. The DNA sequence follows: TGTGCCAGCAGCGTAGCCAGCCCCGATACGCAGTATTTT.